The entry below gives a single T cell receptor (beta chain) sequence along with its context. The antigen it recognizes is unknown. No per-base quality is available; no much larger clone lies one base away. This sample is part of a study of blood T cell repertoires in COVID-19 (dated by TCRdb to the early 2020s). Some background on the complete study: Collaborator samples came from the United States, Italy and Spain and covered acute and convalescent phases of COVID-19. The material from the prospective study consisted of cDNA or gDNA derived from T cells, B-cell-depleted T cells, or PBMCs. Deeply sampled blood TCRbeta repertoires from subjects exposed to, actively infected with, or recovered from COVID-19 were included in the dataset. A freely available public database, intended as a resource for researchers studying the immune response to SARS-CoV-2, is where the repertoires were released. Samples were obtained from the ongoing ImmuneRACE study (first 160 participants) and from 1,254 subjects provided by 6 global collaborators. Sample metadata almost always included a de-identified subject ID, COVID-19 status, age in years and sex. HLA class I and class II types, where available, came from metadata supplied by the sample provider rather than from assay-based typing. On the study overall, not on this receptor specifically: Clinical and demographic metadata were provided uncurated, with the amount varying by source and participant.

A distance of 10 bases separates the germline ends of V and J, which lose 5 bases and 5 bases respectively. From a lookup of the germline V gene, CDR1 and CDR2 are SGHTA and FQGTGA. Inclusive of the bounding cysteine and phenylalanine, the CDR3 is 13 residues long. Only the CDR3 region is kept as DNA, spanning 39 bases read in frame from base 1. Whole blood was collected in K2EDTA tubes by collaborating institutions according to the institutions' own protocols. For TCRbeta analysis, collaborators shipped samples as frozen whole blood, isolated PBMCs, or DNA extracted from either of those sample types. The immunoSEQ Assay, a bias-controlled multiplex PCR, was used to amplify TCRbeta CDR3 regions from genomic DNA. The paper's data handling went like this. The number of nucleated cells in each sample was estimated by amplification of reference gene primers within the assay. To quantify the absolute abundance of each unique TCRbeta CDR3 rearrangement, sequence reads were collapsed and filtered. For each sample, productive Simpson clonality was calculated as the square root of Simpson's diversity index over productive rearrangements. TCRdb limited this immuneACCESS table to in-frame rearrangements with V and J called. A share of clones is missing; checked studies link under half to unresolved V genes, and the rest is unexplained. V, J and clone size are those of that table, while D and trimming were read from the DNA. The sample contains some 140,000 clones, around 85% of them found a single time. The ten most abundant clones make up less than 30% of the sample.

The sequence derives from a woman aged 55-69 years with acute or convalescent COVID-19. The sequence joins TRBV7-3 to TRBJ1-5; TRBD1 could be the D gene, as 5 bases match. The source material was peripheral blood. The bases read TGTGCCAGCAGCGCGGGACTTTATCAGCCCCAGCATTTT. Translation gives CASSAGLYQPQHF.